This T cell receptor (beta chain) was identified during a study of shared clonotypes between healthy human individuals. Sequencing used immunoSEQ multiplex PCR; TCRdb keeps in-frame clones, though not all of them. The sample yields over 1.5 million clones, approximately 98% seen once. This clone was detected once. No antigen is known for it. Regarding the study as a whole: Shared clonotypes across all four donors exceeded non-shared ones in generation probability.

The sequenced sample consisted of naive CD4+ T cells sorted from blood. Documented subset: CD45RA+ positively selected. This clonotype was obtained from a man younger than 45 in good health.

DNA of the CDR3: TGTGCCAGTAGTATAACGGACAGGAGCTCCTACGAGCAGTACTTC. Its translation is CASSITDRSSYEQYF. The gene calls are TRBV19 and TRBJ2-7; TRBD1 matches 7 bases. The CDR3 loop spans 15 amino acids. After removal of 2 bases from V and 0 bases from J, the junction contained 4 bases not matched to a gene. Germline loops: CDR1 LNHDA, CDR2 SQIVND (reference sequence).